The clone carrying this T cell receptor beta chain was seen many times. Antigen: not known. The entry originates in a study of CD8 T cells in ankylosing spondylitis. The CDR3 contains 14 residues. Trimming shortened V by 0 bases and J by 6 bases, and 11 bases separated the two germline ends. Germline V gene sequence: CDR1 LGHNA, CDR2 YSLEER. Findings and limits, study-wide: It appeared that ankylosing spondylitis blood was characterized by a TCR beta motif of under ten highly homologous variants. Reports say disease-linked clones showed up significantly more in matched ankylosing spondylitis synovial fluid.

TCRdb re-called the 5' RACE reads with MiXCR, one entry per CDR3 protein. Altogether about 460,000 distinct CDR3 sequences are present, about 5.2% being singletons, with the ten largest covering around 3.4%. The clonotype originates from a male donor with ankylosing spondylitis. Sequencing used blood, either unsorted or a sorted T cell fraction (not recorded which). The V call is TRBV4-3, the J call TRBJ1-2, with D perhaps matching TRBD1 (6 bases). The CDR3: CASSQDQGHHGYTF. Written as DNA, the CDR3 is TGCGCCAGCAGCCAAGACCAGGGGCACCATGGCTACACCTTC.